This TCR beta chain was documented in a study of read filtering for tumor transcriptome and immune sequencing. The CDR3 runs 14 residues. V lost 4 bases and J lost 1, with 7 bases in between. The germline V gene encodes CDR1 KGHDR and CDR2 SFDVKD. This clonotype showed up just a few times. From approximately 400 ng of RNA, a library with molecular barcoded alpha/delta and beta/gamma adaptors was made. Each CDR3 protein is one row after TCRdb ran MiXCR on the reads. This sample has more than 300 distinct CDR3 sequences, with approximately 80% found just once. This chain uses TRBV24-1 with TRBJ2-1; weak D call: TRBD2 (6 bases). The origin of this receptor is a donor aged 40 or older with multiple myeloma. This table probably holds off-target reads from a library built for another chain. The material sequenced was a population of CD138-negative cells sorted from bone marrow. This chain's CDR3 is CATSEGGSYNEQFF. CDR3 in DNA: TGTGCCACCAGTGAGGGGGGATCCTACAATGAGCAGTTCTTC.